The T cell receptor (beta chain) described here comes from a study of cytomegalovirus exposure and HLA in healthy donors. It was with 60 Vbeta and 13 Jbeta primers that the PCR ran. Some clones are missing from TCRdb's copy, which holds only in-frame ones; the method was immunoSEQ multiplex PCR. The repertoire holds about 140,000 clones, 80% seen once, with over 2% in the top ten. The CDR3 loop spans 13 amino acids. From germline, CDR1 is SNHLY and CDR2 FYNNEI. The germline V and J ends were trimmed by 3 bases and 2 bases, with 8 bases remaining between them. The sequenced sample consisted of PBMCs. The chain joins TRBV2 to TRBJ2-7, with a tentative D call TRBD1 (6 bases). The receptor was derived from a man aged 30-40 years in good health and CMV-seronegative. The CDR3 nucleotides are TGTGCCAGCAGTGAGGGGGCAGCCTACGAGCAGTACTTC. This gives the protein CASSEGAAYEQYF.